This T cell receptor beta chain was identified during a study of blood T cells in healthy people across ages. Study results and caveats: The study found TCR beta diversity correlated strongly with naive T cell percentage. It was held that the diversity estimates obtained from one million T cells were underestimates.

Trimming at V came to 5 bases and at J to 7 bases, leaving 8 bases not matched to a gene. The CDR3 is 15 residues long. Germline assignment: CDR1 LGHDT and CDR2 YNNKEL (reference sequence). Per sample, at least 5 micrograms of total RNA were extracted. A second roughly 6 to 12 cycle PCR used barcoded and J-beta primers. TCRdb reprocessed the 5' RACE reads via MiXCR and lists one record per CDR3 protein. Among over 500,000 distinct CDR3 sequences listed, over 40% were seen once. The table lists this clonotype with a few counts. Antigen unknown. The source of this sequence is a woman older than 75 in good health. The V gene is TRBV3-1, the J gene TRBJ1-6; 7 nucleotides line up with TRBD1. The sample taken for sequencing was blood. For the CDR3, the DNA is TGTGCCAGCAGCTCCAGGACAGGTTTCAATTCACCCCTCCACTTT. Encoded protein: CASSSRTGFNSPLHF.